This T cell receptor beta chain was obtained from a study of cytomegalovirus exposure and HLA in healthy donors. Study results and limitations: While the bulk of TCR sequences proved rare, some public TCRs turned up in many donors. The CMV antigen specificity of a few CMV-associated chains was confirmed through in vitro analysis.

The table came from immunoSEQ multiplex PCR; TCRdb's copy has only in-frame clones and leaves some out. The top ten clones hold around 2% of a sample with about 110,000 clones, around 90% of them seen once. The donors formed part of the approximately 120-subject validation cohort, distinct from the 666-subject first cohort. In regard to this clone: No antigen is known for it.

This TCR derives from a woman between 18 and 30 years old in good health and CMV-seronegative. Sequencing was done on a sample of PBMCs.

CDR3 DNA: TGCAGCGTCGGGACAGGTGCAACTAATGAAAAACTGTTTTTT. This gives the protein CSVGTGATNEKLFF. The rearrangement uses TRBV29-1 and TRBJ1-4, with 8 bases fitting TRBD1. Germline V CDR1 and CDR2: SQVTM, ANQGSEA. The CDR3 runs 14 residues. V was clipped by 6 bases and J by 0 bases; unmatched bases: 3.